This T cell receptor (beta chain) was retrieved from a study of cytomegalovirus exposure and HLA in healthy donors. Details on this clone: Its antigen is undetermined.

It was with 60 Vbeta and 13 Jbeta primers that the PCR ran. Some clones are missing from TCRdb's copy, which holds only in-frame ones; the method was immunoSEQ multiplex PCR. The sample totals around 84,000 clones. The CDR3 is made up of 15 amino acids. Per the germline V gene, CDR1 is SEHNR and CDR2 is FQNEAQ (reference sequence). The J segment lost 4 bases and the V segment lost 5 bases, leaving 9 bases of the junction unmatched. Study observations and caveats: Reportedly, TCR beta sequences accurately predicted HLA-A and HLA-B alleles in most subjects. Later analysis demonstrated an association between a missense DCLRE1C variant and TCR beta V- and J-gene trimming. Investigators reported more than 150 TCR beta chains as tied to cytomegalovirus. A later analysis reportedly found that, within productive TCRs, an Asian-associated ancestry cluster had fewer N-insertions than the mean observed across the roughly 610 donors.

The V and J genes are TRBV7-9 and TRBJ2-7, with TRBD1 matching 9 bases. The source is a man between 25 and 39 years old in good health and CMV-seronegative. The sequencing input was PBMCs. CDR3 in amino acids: CASSPQAGTGYEQYF. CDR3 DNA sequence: TGTGCCAGCAGCCCACAAGCCGGGACAGGGTACGAGCAGTACTTC.